Each of the 9 T cell receptor beta chains below was sequenced from the same sample in a study of T-cell memory formation after mild COVID-19 (dated by TCRdb to about 2021). The protocol used for the library was 5' RACE. Reads for this sample came from an Illumina NovaSeq 6000. The public reads were quality trimmed at Q25 with fastp and then assembled into clones with MiXCR by TCRdb, keeping productive beta chains. Here each entry gathers all rows of one CDR3 protein and keeps the most common genes and DNA. The sample has 380,000 or so distinct CDR3 sequences on record, roughly an eighth of them singletons. Jointly, the top ten make up around 21% of the sample. Sequencing input: PBMCs or a T cell subset sorted from them (not recorded which). These TCRs come from a young man who had mild COVID-19 (a few samples of this study predate the infection). The sample titles of this study are shuffled in the database, so cell type and time point are left out; the donor was told from shared clones.

As to this clonotype: One end of the junction does not line up with germline, which may come from a read error. J is TRBJ2-7 and V is TRBV7-6; D is undetermined. This CDR3 is built from 15 residues. The germline gives CDR1 SGHVS, CDR2 FNYEAQ. CDR3 bases: TGTGACAGCAGTCCCGGTGAGTGGGGATTCTACGAGCAGTACTTC. Translation: CDSSPGEWGFYEQYF. The whole variable domain, remainder taken from reference TRBV7-6 and TRBJ2-7, is GAGVSQSPRYKVTKRGQDVALRCDPISGHVSLYWYRQALGQGPEFLTYFNYEAQQDKSGLPNDRFSAERPEGSISTLTIQRTEQRDSAMYRCDSSPGEWGFYEQYFGPGTRLTVT.

The chain combines TRBV6-5 with TRBJ2-5; D is possibly TRBD1 (5 bases). There are 14 residues in the CDR3. Germline V lookup: CDR1 MNHEY, CDR2 SVGAGI. The V and J ends lost 5 bases and 2 bases respectively, with 12 bases between them. CDR3 nucleotide sequence: TGTGCCAGCAGTAGAAGACAGAGTCAAGAGACCCAGTACTTC. This codes for CASSRRQSQETQYF.

This clonotype occurred a few times. The chain employs TRBV4-3 and TRBJ1-2; D perhaps matches TRBD1 (6 bases). Trimming cost V 4 bases and J 8 bases, with 14 bases left between them. Germline V gene sequence: CDR1 LGHNA, CDR2 YSLEER. The CDR3 sequence is 13 residues long. As DNA, the CDR3 is TGCGCCAGCAGCCTCAACGACAGGCTGGGCTACACCTTC. Translation gives CASSLNDRLGYTF.

This clonotype was picked up a small number of times. The J gene is TRBJ2-7, the V gene TRBV7-8; no definite D call. Germline CDR1 reads SGHVS; CDR2 reads FQNEAQ. This CDR3 has 13 amino acids. V lost 1 base and J lost 7, with 11 bases in between. The CDR3: CASSLETVWEQYV. CDR3 DNA sequence: TGTGCCAGCAGCTTAGAAACGGTCTGGGAGCAGTACGTC.

V and J are TRBV5-1 and TRBJ1-1; possible D gene TRBD1, 6 bases. The V end was cut by 4 bases, the J end by 4 bases, with 14 bases between. The V gene's germline CDR1 is SGHRS and CDR2 YFSETQ. The CDR3 loop spans 14 amino acids. CDR3 amino acids: CASSPNGGPTEAFF. CDR3 DNA sequence: TGCGCCAGCAGCCCCAACGGGGGCCCCACTGAAGCTTTCTTT.

The chain links TRBV9 to TRBJ2-3; D assignment may be TRBD1 or TRBD2 (6 bases each). The germline V gene encodes CDR1 SGDLS and CDR2 YYNGEE. V was pared by 0 bases and J by 1 base, with 12 bases between. The CDR3 contains 16 residues. CDR3 nucleotide sequence: TGTGCCAGCAGCGTAGGGACTACAGGGCGCACAGATACGCAGTATTTT. Encoded protein: CASSVGTTGRTDTQYF.

This clonotype came up a few times. The chain has TRBV9 and TRBJ2-5; 10 nucleotides line up with TRBD2. J gave up 2 bases and V 3 bases, and 7 bases lay outside the gene matches. This CDR3 contains 16 residues. Germline V lookup: CDR1 SGDLS, CDR2 YYNGEE. This chain's CDR3 is CASSAKLAGEQETQYF. In DNA form, the CDR3 reads TGTGCCAGCAGCGCCAAGCTAGCGGGGGAGCAAGAGACCCAGTACTTC.

The chain couples TRBV4-1 to TRBJ2-7, with 8 bases aligning to TRBD1. Germline V gene data show CDR1 as MGHRA and CDR2 as YSYEKL. The CDR3 runs to 14 residues. V trimming: 1 base; J trimming: 4 bases; junction bases outside the gene matches: 3. This CDR3 reads CASSQVDRGYEQYV. The CDR3 DNA follows: TGCGCCAGCAGCCAAGTCGACAGGGGTTACGAGCAGTACGTC.

CDR3 amino acids: CASSPLSGGSDTQYF. As DNA, the CDR3 is TGTGCCAGCAGCCCCCTGAGCGGGGGGTCAGATACGCAGTATTTT. The V and J genes are TRBV7-2 and TRBJ2-3; 9 positions match TRBD2. The CDR3 sequence is 15 residues long. CDR1 and CDR2 (germline): SGHTA, FQGNSA. Trimming at V came to 5 bases and at J to 4 bases, leaving 7 bases not matched to a gene.